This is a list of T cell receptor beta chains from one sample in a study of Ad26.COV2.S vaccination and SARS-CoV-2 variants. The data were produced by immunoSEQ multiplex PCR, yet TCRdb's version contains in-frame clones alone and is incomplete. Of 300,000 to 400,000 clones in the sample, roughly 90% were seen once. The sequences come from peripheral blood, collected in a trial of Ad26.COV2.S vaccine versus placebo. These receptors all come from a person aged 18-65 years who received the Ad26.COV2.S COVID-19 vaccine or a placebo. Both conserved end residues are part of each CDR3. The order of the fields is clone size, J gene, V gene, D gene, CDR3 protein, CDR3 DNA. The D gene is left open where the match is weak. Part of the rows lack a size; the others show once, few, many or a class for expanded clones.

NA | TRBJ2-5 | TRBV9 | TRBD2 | CASSVDSSGKETQYF | TGTGCCAGCAGCGTAGATAGTAGCGGGAAGGAGACCCAGTACTTC
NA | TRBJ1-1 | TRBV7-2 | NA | CASSSSALRGSDTEAFF | TGTGCCAGCAGCTCCAGCGCCCTCAGGGGTTCCGACACTGAAGCTTTCTTT
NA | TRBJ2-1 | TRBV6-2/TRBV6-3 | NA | CASSARTGLNEQFF | TGTGCCAGCAGTGCCCGTACTGGCCTTAATGAGCAGTTCTTC
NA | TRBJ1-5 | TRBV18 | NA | CASSPPPGGNQPQHF | TGTGCCAGCTCACCACCGCCGGGAGGCAATCAGCCCCAGCATTTT
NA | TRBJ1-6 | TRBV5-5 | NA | CASTIWTAVPTYNSPLHF | TGTGCCAGCACCATATGGACAGCCGTACCGACCTATAATTCACCCCTCCACTTT
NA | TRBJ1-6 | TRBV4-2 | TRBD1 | CASSQPGTGRSPLHF | TGTGCCAGCAGCCAACCCGGGACAGGGAGATCACCCCTCCACTTT
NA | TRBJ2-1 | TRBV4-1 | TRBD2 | CASSQGNSGYNEQFF | TGCGCCAGCAGCCAAGGAAATAGCGGGTACAATGAGCAGTTCTTC
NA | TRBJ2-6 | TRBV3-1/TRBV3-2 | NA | CASSQTGLLHPGANVLTF | TGTGCCAGCAGCCAAACCGGGCTCCTACACCCTGGGGCCAACGTCCTGACTTTC
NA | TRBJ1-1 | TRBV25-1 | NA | CASSINRETAEAFF | TGTGCCAGCAGTATCAACAGGGAAACCGCTGAAGCTTTCTTT
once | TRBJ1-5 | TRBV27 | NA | CASSSVTPNQPQHF | TGTGCCAGCAGTTCTGTAACTCCGAATCAGCCCCAGCATTTT
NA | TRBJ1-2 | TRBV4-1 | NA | CASSQVGGLRTNYGYTF | TGCGCCAGCAGCCAAGTAGGGGGTTTGAGAACTAACTATGGCTACACCTTC
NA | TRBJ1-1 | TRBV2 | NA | CASRQGRLNTEAFF | TGTGCCAGCAGGCAGGGACGGTTGAACACTGAAGCTTTCTTT
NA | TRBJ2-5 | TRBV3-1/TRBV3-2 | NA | CASSPPPGGLQETQYF | TGTGCCAGCAGCCCACCCCCCGGGGGCCTCCAAGAGACCCAGTACTTC
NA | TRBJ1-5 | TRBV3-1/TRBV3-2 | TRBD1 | CASSLQGANQPQHF | TGTGCCAGCAGCCTCCAGGGGGCCAATCAGCCCCAGCATTTT
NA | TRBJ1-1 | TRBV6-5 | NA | CASSYSIWLNTEAFF | TGTGCCAGCAGTTACTCGATCTGGCTGAACACTGAAGCTTTCTTT
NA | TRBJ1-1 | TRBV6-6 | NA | CASTARGSNTEAFF | TGTGCCAGCACCGCAAGGGGGTCGAACACTGAAGCTTTCTTT
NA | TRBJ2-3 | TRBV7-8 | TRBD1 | CASRSLFDRAPRDTQYF | TGTGCCAGCAGGTCACTTTTTGACAGGGCACCTCGGGATACGCAGTATTTT
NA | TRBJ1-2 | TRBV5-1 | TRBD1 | CASSLGAPSGTGGIYGYTF | TGCGCCAGCAGCTTGGGTGCGCCATCCGGGACAGGAGGAATCTATGGCTACACCTTC
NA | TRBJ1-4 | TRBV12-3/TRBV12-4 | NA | CASSGTDNEKLFF | TGTGCCAGCAGCGGTACAGATAATGAAAAACTGTTTTTT
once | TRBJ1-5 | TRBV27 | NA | CASSQWGEKASQPQHF | TGTGCCAGCAGTCAATGGGGGGAAAAGGCAAGTCAGCCCCAGCATTTT
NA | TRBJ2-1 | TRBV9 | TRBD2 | CASSQLAGGLRDNEQFF | TGTGCCAGCAGTCAACTAGCGGGAGGTTTACGTGACAATGAGCAGTTCTTC
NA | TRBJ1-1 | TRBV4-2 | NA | CASSTRGSEAFF | TGTGCCAGCAGCACCCGAGGCTCTGAAGCTTTCTTT
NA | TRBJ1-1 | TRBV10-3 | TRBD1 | CAISDAARTGINTEAFF | TGTGCCATCAGTGACGCAGCCCGGACAGGAATAAACACTGAAGCTTTCTTT
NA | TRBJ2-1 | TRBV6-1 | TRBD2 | CASSELAGSHEQFF | TGTGCCAGCAGTGAATTAGCGGGATCTCATGAGCAGTTCTTC
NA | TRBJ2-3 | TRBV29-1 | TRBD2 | CSVKGLAADTQYF | TGCAGCGTTAAAGGACTAGCGGCAGATACGCAGTATTTT
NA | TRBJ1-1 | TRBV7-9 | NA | CASSLSTGTEAFF | TGTGCCAGCAGCTTATCGACGGGCACTGAAGCTTTCTTT
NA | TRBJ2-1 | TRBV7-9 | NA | CASSVGGGRVVDEQFF | TGTGCCAGCAGCGTCGGAGGGGGCAGGGTAGTAGATGAGCAGTTCTTC
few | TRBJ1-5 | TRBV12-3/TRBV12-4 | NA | CASSFRGGQPQHF | TGTGCCAGCAGTTTCCGCGGGGGGCAGCCCCAGCATTTT
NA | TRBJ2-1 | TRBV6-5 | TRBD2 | CASGLAGSSYNEQFF | TGTGCCAGCGGACTAGCGGGGAGCTCCTACAATGAGCAGTTCTTC
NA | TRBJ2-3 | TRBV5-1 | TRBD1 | CASRSRGRAVDTQYF | TGCGCCAGCAGGAGCAGGGGGCGGGCGGTAGATACGCAGTATTTT
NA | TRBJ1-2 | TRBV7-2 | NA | CASSLAWGTADGYTF | TGTGCCAGCAGCTTAGCGTGGGGGACGGCTGATGGCTACACCTTC
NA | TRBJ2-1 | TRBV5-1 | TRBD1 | CASRQRQGIYNEQFF | TGCGCCAGCAGGCAAAGACAGGGGATCTACAATGAGCAGTTCTTC
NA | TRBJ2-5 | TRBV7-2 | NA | CASSLQGLLKETQYF | TGTGCCAGCAGCTTACAGGGACTCCTCAAAGAGACCCAGTACTTC
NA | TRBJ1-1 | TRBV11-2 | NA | CASSPGRDTEAFF | TGTGCCAGCAGTCCGGGAAGGGACACTGAAGCTTTCTTT
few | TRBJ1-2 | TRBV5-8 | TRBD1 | CASSYRQGGGYTF | TGTGCCAGCAGCTATCGACAGGGGGGTGGCTACACCTTC
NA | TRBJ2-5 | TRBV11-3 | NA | CASSLGSGEETQYF | TGTGCCAGCAGCTTAGGGTCGGGCGAGGAGACCCAGTACTTC
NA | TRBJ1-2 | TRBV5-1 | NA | CASSLEWAVDYGYTF | TGCGCCAGCAGCTTGGAGTGGGCAGTTGACTATGGCTACACCTTC
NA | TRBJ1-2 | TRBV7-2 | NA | CASSLRLSTTDYGYTF | TGTGCCAGCAGCTTACGATTGAGTACGACAGACTATGGCTACACCTTC
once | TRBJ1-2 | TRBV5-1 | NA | CASSLESGGSYGYTF | TGCGCCAGCAGCTTGGAGTCGGGGGGTTCCTATGGCTACACCTTC
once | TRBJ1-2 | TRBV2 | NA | CAILEGGYYGYTF | TGTGCCATCCTGGAGGGCGGCTACTATGGCTACACCTTC
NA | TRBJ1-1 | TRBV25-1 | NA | CASSLRGWGYTEAFF | TGTGCCAGCAGTTTGCGGGGGTGGGGGTACACTGAAGCTTTCTTT
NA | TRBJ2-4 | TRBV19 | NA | CASSILVGLAKNIQYF | TGTGCCAGTAGTATACTAGTCGGATTAGCCAAAAACATTCAGTACTTC
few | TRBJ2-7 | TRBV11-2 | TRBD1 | CASSLDRGPYEQYF | TGTGCCAGCAGCTTGGACAGGGGCCCCTACGAGCAGTACTTC
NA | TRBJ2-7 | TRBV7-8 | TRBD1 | CASSPQTGARDEQYF | TGTGCCAGCAGCCCCCAGACAGGGGCTAGGGACGAGCAGTACTTC
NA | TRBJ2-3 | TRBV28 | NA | CASSLGGDIYTDTQYF | TGTGCCAGCAGCCTAGGGGGGGACATTTACACAGATACGCAGTATTTT
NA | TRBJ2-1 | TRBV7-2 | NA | CASSLGLNNEQFF | TGTGCCAGCAGCCTAGGACTAAACAATGAGCAGTTCTTC
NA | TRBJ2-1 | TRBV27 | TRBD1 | CASTTQGTSSYNEQFF | TGTGCCAGCACCACACAGGGGACCAGCTCCTACAATGAGCAGTTCTTC
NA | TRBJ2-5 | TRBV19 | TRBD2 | CAKVGGEETQYF | TGTGCCAAGGTCGGGGGGGAAGAGACCCAGTACTTC
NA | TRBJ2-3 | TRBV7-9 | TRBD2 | CASSFGEASGGADTQYF | TGTGCCAGCAGCTTTGGCGAGGCTAGCGGGGGGGCAGATACGCAGTATTTT
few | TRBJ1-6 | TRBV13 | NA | CASSLNSPLHF | TGTGCCAGCAGCCTCAATTCACCCCTCCACTTT
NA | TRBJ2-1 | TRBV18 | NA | CASSPSDEQFF | TGTGCCAGCTCACCGTCGGATGAGCAGTTCTTC
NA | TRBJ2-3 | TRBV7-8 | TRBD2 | CASTLGGLATDTQYF | TGTGCCAGCACTCTAGGGGGACTAGCGACAGATACGCAGTATTTT